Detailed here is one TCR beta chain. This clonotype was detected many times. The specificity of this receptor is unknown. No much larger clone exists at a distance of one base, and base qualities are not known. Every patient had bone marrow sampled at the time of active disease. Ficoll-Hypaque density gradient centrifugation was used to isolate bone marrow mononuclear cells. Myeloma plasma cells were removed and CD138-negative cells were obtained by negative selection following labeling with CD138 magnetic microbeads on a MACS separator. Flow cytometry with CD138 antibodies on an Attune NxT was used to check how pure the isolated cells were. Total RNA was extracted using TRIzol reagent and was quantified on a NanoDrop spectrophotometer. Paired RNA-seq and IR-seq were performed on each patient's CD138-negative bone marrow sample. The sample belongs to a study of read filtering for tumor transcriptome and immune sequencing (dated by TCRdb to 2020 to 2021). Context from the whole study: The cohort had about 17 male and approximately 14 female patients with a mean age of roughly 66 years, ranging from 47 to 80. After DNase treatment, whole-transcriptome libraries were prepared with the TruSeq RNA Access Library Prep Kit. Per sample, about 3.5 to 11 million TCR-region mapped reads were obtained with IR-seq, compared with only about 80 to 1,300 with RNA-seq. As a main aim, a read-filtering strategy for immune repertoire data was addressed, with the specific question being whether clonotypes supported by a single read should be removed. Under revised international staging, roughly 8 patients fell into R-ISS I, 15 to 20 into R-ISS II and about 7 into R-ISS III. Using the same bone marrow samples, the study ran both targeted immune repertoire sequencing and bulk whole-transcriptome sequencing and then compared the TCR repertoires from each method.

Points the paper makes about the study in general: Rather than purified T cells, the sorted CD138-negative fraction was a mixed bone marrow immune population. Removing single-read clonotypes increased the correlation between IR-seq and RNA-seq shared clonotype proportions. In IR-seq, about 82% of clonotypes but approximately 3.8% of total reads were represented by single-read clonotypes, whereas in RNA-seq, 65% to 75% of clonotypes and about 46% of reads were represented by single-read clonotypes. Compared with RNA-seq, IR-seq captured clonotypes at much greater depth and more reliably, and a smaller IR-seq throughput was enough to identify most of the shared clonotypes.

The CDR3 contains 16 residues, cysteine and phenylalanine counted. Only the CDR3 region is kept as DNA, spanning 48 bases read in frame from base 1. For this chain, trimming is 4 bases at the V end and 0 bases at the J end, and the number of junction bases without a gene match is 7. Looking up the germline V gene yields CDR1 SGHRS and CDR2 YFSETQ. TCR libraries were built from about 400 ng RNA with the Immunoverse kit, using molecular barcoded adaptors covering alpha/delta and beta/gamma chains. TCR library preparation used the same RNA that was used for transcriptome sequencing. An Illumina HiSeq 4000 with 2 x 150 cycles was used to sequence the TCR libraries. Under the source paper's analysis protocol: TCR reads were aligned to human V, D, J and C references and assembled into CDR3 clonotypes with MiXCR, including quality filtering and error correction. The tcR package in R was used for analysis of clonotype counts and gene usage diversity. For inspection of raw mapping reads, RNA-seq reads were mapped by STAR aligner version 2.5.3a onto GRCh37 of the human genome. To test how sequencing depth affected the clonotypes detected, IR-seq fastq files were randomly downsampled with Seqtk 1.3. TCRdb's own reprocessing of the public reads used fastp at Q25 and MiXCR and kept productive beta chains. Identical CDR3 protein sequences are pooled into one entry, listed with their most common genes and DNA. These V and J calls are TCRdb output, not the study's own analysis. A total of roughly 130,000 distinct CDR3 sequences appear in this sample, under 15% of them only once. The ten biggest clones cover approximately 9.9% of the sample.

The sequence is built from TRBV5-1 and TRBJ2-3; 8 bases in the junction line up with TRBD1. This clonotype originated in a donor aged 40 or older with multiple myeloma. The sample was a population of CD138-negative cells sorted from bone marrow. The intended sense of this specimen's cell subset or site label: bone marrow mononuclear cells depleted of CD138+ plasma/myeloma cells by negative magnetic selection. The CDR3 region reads CASSGRTGLSTDTQYF. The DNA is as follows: TGCGCCAGCAGCGGAAGGACAGGGCTTAGCACAGATACGCAGTATTTT.